The subject of this entry is one TCR beta chain. 13 Jbeta primers and 60 Vbeta primers were used for the PCR. Authors' data handling: Approximately 12 million of some 80 million unique TCR beta chains were shared, per a later count. The table came from immunoSEQ multiplex PCR; TCRdb's copy has only in-frame clones and leaves some out. V, J and clone size were drawn from that table, and D and trimming were deduced from the DNA. The data show under 200,000 clones, about three quarters seen once. The sample comes from a study of cytomegalovirus exposure and HLA in healthy donors. From germline, CDR1 is SGHDT and CDR2 YYEEEE. V lost 0 bases and J lost 6, with 14 bases in between. This CDR3 has 15 residues.

The chain joins TRBV5-6 to TRBJ2-3; no clear D. The receptor comes from a girl aged 5 to 17 in good health and CMV-seronegative. The sequenced sample consisted of PBMCs. The CDR3 bases are TGTGCCAGCAGCTTGGGTCCCTCCTCTTTGGATACGCAGTATTTT. As protein: CASSLGPSSLDTQYF. Looking up the rest from reference TRBV5-6 and TRBJ2-3 gives the full variable domain: DAGVTQSPTHLIKTRGQQVTLRCSPKSGHDTVSWYQQALGQGPQFIFQYYEEEERQRGNFPDRFSGHQFPNYSSELNVNALLLGDSALYLCASSLGPSSLDTQYFGPGTRLTVL.